This TCR beta chain was obtained from a study of blood T cell repertoires in COVID-19. Study-wide background: Italy, Spain and the United States were the sources of the convalescent and acute COVID-19 samples.

Study members were between roughly 18 and 89 years old and lived in over 20 US regions. Donors were grouped by their self-reported clinical history. Method: immunoSEQ multiplex PCR; TCRdb's copy keeps in-frame clones and lacks some. The table includes approximately 270,000 clones, approximately 83% detected once. CDR1 MDHEN and CDR2 SYDVKM come from the germline V gene. The CDR3 sequence is 16 residues long. Trimming stripped 3 bases from V and 0 bases from J, with 9 bases between. The sequenced sample was PBMCs or T cells enriched from blood (not recorded which). This sequence was found in a woman aged 50 to 60 who had recovered from COVID-19. This sequence joins TRBV28 and TRBJ1-6; possible D gene TRBD1, 6 bases. CDR3 sequence: CASSFWTDSYNSPLHF. CDR3 DNA sequence: TGTGCCAGCAGTTTTTGGACAGACTCCTATAATTCACCCCTCCACTTT.